This T cell receptor (beta chain) was identified during a study of T-cell reconstitution after alpha-beta-depleted transplantation in children. General observations from the study: One year after transplant, T-cell counts and diversity came mostly from newly produced T cells. As was reported, about two months after transplant, alpha-beta T cells came from several hundred expanded graft clones.

In its sample, this clonotype was seen many times. The antigen is undetermined. Unique molecular identifiers tagged the TCRbeta library. TCRdb redid the calling of the PCR reads with MiXCR, one entry per CDR3 protein. The sample shows roughly 150,000 distinct CDR3 sequences, approximately 12% of them seen only once. V lost 0 bases to trimming and J lost 15 bases, with 18 bases between them. CDR3 length equals 14 residues. Germline assignment: CDR1 LGHDT and CDR2 YNNKEL (reference sequence). The clonotype was recovered from a boy aged 2 to 10 with acute myeloid leukemia, due to receive a stem cell transplant. The chain joins TRBV3-1 to TRBJ2-1; D not resolved. Material: PBMCs, obtained before TCRalphabeta/CD19-depleted stem cell transplant. As DNA, the CDR3 is TGTGCCAGCAGCCAAGAGCAGGTAGCCAAGTCGCTGTTCTTC. The encoded protein is CASSQEQVAKSLFF.